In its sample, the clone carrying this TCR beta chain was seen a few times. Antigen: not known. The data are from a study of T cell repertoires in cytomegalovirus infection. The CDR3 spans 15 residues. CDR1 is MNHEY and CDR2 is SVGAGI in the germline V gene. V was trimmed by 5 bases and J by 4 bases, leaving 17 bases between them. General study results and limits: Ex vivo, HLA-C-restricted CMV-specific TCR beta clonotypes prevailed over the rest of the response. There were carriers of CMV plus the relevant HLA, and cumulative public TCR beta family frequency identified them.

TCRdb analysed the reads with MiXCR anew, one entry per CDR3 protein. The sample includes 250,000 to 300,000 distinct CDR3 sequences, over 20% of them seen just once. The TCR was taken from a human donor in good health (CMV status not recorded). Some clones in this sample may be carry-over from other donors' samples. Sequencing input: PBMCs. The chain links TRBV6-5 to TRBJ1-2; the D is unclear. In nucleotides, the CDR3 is TGTGCCAGCAGTCACGAGAGGGCGCGAAGCTATGGCTACACCTTC. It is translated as CASSHERARSYGYTF.